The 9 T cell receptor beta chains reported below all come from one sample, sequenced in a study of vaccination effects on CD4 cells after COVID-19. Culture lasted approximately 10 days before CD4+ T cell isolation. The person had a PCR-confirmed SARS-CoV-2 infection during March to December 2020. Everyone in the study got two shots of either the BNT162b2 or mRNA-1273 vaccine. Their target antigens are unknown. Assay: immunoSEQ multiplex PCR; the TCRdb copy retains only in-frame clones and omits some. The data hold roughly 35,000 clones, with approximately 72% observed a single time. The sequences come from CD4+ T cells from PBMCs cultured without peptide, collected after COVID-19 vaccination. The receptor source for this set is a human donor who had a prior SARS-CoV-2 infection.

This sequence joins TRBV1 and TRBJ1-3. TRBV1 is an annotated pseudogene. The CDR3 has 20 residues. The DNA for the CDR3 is TGCACCAGCAGCCAAGATGGGTATAGCGTCTTTTTGAAGCCTGGAAACACCATATATTTT. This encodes CTSSQDGYSVFLKPGNTIYF.

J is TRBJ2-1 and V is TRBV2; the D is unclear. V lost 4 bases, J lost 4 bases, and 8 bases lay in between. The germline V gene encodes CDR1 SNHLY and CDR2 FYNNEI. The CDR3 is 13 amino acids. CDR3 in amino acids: CASSVLGYNEQFF. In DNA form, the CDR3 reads TGTGCCAGCAGTGTTCTGGGATACAATGAGCAGTTCTTC.

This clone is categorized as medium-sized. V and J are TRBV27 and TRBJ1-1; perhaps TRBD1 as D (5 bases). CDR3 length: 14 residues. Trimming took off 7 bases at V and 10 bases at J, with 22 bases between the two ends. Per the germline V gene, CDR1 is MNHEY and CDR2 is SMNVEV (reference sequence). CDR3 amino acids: CASIGWAGGSGAFF. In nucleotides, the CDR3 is TGTGCCAGCATCGGCTGGGCCGGGGGTTCGGGAGCTTTCTTT.

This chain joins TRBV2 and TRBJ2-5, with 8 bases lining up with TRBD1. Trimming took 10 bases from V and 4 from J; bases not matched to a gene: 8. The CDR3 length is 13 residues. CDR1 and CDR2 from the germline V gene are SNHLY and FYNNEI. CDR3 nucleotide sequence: TGTGCCAATAAACAGGGGGTGGTAGAGACCCAGTACTTC. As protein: CANKQGVVETQYF.

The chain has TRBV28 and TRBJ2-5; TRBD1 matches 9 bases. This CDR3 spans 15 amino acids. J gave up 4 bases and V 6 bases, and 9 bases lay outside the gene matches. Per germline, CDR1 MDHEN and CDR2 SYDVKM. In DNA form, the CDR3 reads TGTGCCAGCAGGACTCGGACAGGGGCGGGAGAGACCCAGTACTTC. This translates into CASRTRTGAGETQYF.

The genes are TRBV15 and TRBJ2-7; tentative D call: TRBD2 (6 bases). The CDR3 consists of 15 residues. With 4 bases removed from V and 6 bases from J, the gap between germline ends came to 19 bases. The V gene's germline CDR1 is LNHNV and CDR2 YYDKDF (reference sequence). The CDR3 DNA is TGTGCCACCAGCACATCCGGGGGTGGGGTACGCGAGCAGTACTTC. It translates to CATSTSGGGVREQYF.

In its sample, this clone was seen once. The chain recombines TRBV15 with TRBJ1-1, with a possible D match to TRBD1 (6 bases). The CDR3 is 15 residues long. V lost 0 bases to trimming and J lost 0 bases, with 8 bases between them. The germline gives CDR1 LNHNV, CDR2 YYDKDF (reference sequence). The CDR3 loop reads CATSREAGVNTEAFF. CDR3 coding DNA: TGTGCCACCAGCAGAGAGGCAGGGGTGAACACTGAAGCTTTCTTT.

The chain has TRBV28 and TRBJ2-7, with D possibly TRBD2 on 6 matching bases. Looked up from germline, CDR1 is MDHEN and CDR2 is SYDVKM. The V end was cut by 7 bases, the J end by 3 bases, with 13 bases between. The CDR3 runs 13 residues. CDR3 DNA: TGTGCCAGCACCCTTAGCGGAAACTACGAGCAGTACTTC. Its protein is CASTLSGNYEQYF.

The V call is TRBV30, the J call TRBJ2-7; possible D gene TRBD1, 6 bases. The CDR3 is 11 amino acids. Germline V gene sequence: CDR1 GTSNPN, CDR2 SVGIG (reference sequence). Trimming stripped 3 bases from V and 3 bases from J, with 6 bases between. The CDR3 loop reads CAWRGGYEQYF. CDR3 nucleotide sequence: TGTGCCTGGAGAGGGGGCTACGAGCAGTACTTC.